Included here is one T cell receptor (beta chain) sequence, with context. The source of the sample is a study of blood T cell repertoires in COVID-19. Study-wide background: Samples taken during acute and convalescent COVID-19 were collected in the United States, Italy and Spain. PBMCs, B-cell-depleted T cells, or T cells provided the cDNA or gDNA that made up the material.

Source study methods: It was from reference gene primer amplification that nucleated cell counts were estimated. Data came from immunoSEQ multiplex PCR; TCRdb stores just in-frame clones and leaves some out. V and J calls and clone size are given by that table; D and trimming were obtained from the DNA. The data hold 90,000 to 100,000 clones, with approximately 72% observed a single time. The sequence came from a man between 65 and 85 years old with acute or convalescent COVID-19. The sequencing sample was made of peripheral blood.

The DNA of the CDR3 is TGTGCCAGCAGCGGAGAAAAGGGACACCTCGGGGGCTACACCTTC. Protein product: CASSGEKGHLGGYTF. The genes are TRBV9 and TRBJ1-2; TRBD1 might be the D (6 bases). CDR1 and CDR2 (germline): SGDLS, YYNGEE. The ends were cut back, 3 bases at V and 8 bases at J, with 20 bases in the middle. This CDR3 has 15 amino acids.